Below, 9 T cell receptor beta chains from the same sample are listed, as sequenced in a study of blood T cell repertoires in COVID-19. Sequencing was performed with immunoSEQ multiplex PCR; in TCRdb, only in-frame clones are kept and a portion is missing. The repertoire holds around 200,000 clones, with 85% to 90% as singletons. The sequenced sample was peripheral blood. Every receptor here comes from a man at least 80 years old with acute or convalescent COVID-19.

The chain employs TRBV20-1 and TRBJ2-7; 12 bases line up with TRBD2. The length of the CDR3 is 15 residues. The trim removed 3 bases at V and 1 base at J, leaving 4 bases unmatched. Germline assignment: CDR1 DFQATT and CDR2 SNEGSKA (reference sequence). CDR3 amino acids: CSASPTSGSSYEQYF. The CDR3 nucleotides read TGCAGTGCTAGTCCGACTAGCGGGAGTTCCTACGAGCAGTACTTC.

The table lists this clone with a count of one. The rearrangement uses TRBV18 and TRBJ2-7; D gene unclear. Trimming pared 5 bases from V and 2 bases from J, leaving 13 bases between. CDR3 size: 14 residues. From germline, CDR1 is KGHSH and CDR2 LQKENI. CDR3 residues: CASSASGKPYEQYF. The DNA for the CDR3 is TGTGCCAGCTCAGCATCCGGTAAGCCCTACGAGCAGTACTTC.

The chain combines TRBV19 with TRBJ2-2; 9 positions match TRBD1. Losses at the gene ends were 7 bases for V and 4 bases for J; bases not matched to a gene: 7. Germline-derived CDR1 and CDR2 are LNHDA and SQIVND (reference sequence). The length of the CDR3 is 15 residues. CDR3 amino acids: CASTRQGVLTGELFF. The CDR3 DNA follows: TGTGCCAGTACAAGACAGGGGGTGCTCACCGGGGAGCTGTTTTTT.

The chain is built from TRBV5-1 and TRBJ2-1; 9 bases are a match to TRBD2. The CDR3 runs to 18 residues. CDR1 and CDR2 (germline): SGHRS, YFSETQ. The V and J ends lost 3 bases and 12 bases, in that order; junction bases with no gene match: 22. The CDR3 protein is CASSWAQFSSGTKGGQFF. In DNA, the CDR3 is TGCGCCAGCAGCTGGGCCCAGTTTTCTAGCGGGACCAAGGGCGGGCAGTTCTTC. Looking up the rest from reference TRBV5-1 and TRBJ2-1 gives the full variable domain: KAGVTQTPRYLIKTRGQQVTLSCSPISGHRSVSWYQQTPGQGLQFLFEYFSETQRNKGNFPGRFSGRQFSNSRSEMNVSTLELGDSALYLCASSWAQFSSGTKGGQFFGPGTRLTVL.

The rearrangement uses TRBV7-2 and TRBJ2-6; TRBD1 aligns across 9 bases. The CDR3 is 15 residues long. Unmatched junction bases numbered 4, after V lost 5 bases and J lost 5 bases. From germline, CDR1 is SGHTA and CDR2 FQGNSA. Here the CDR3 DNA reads TGTGCCAGCAGCGCGGACAGGGGCTGGGCCAACGTCCTGACTTTC. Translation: CASSADRGWANVLTF.

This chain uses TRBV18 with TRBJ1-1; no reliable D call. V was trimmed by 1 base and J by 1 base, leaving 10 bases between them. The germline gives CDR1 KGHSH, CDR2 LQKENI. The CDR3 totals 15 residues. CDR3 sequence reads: CASSPRLGGNTEAFF. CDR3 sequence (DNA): TGTGCCAGCTCACCACGACTCGGCGGGAACACTGAAGCTTTCTTT.

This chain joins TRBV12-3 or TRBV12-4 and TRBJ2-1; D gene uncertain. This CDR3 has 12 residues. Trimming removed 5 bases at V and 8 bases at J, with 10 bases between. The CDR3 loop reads CASSPLVDEQFF. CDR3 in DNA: TGTGCCAGCAGTCCGCTAGTGGATGAGCAGTTCTTC.

As DNA, the CDR3 is TGCAGTGCTAGTGGAAACACCAACTATGGCTACACCTTC. As protein: CSASGNTNYGYTF. J is TRBJ1-2 and V is TRBV20-1; D gene uncertain. The CDR3 covers 13 residues. Deletions cut 3 bases from V and 2 bases from J, with 10 bases between. Germline CDR1 DFQATT, CDR2 SNEGSKA (reference sequence).

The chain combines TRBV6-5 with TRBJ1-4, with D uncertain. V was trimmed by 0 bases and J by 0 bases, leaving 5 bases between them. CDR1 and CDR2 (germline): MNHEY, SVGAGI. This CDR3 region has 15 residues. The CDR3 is CASSYSRTTNEKLFF. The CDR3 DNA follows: TGTGCCAGCAGTTACTCTAGAACAACTAATGAAAAACTGTTTTTT.